Listed here are 5 T cell receptor beta chains from one sample, sequenced in a study of T cells expressing NK-cell markers. TCRdb reprocessed the 5' RACE reads, keeping one entry per CDR3 protein, no DNA. Its table records fewer than 550,000 distinct CDR3 sequences. Source material: blood T cells: a sorted CD56 or NKG2C T cell subset, CD4+ or CD8+ T cells, or bulk PBMC T cells (not recorded which). These receptors were collected from a woman aged 45-60 years in good health.

The chain carries TRBV20-1 and TRBJ2-5; TCRdb designates TRBD2, a call that cannot be tested without DNA. The length of the CDR3 is 18 residues. Germline V gives CDR1 DFQATT, CDR2 SNEGSKA (reference sequence). The chain's CDR3 is CSARDPRLAGRSEETQYF.

This chain connects TRBV12-3 or TRBV12-4 to TRBJ1-4; TCRdb designates TRBD1, a call that cannot be tested without DNA. CDR3 length: 13 amino acids. Here the CDR3 reads CASSLTTGGKLFF.

CDR3: CASSSPATSGRGDEQFF. The J gene is TRBJ2-1, the V gene TRBV11-3; the D gene TCRdb calls, TRBD2, cannot be checked with no DNA. CDR3 length equals 17 residues. Germline CDR1 SGHNT, CDR2 YENEEA.

V is TRBV27 and J is TRBJ1-5; the D call from TCRdb, TRBD1, cannot be confirmed without DNA. This CDR3 has 16 residues. Looked up from germline, CDR1 is MNHEY and CDR2 is SMNVEV (reference sequence). CDR3 amino acids: CASSLNREEVGQPQHF.

The chain employs TRBV6-5 and TRBJ2-1; with no DNA, the TCRdb D assignment of TRBD2 cannot be verified. Germline V gene data show CDR1 as MNHEY and CDR2 as SVGAGI. The CDR3 length is 15 residues. The CDR3 protein is CASSLVPAVYNEQFF.